The sequence of this T cell receptor beta chain was determined in a study of Graves' ophthalmopathy and Graves' hyperthyroidism. Having ophthalmopathy, the donors showed moderate-to-severe activity, CAS ≥3 and NOSPECS ≥4, with disease lasting under 3 months. Clinical symptoms and serum thyroxine were used for diagnosis; TRAb, thyroid ultrasound and orbital computed tomography were also relied on. PBMCs had their origin in fresh peripheral blood (roughly 11 ml). The table lists this clonotype with many counts. The antigen remains unidentified. This CDR3 contains 14 residues. Trimming pared 3 bases from V and 3 bases from J, leaving 14 bases between. Germline V lookup: CDR1 DFQATT, CDR2 SNEGSKA (reference sequence). The study's findings and limits: Ophthalmopathy cases were distinguished from stable hyperthyroidism by a 13-signature model, reaching about 85% sensitivity and 81.08% specificity.

Amplification of TCR beta CDR3 regions used RNA transcripts. The library came from an HTBI-primed first-round RT-PCR and a second-round multiplex PCR. One entry per CDR3 protein, called by TCRdb with MiXCR from the multiplex PCR reads. The sample has 350,000 to 400,000 distinct CDR3 sequences, approximately 20% seen once; the top ten hold about 1.6%. The gene calls are TRBV20-1 and TRBJ1-2; D is perhaps TRBD1 (5 bases). Input material: peripheral blood. The clonotype originates from a woman aged 18-35 years with Graves' ophthalmopathy. The CDR3 region is CSARETGGYYGYTF. The CDR3 nucleotides are TGCAGTGCTAGGGAAACTGGGGGATACTATGGCTACACCTTC.